This T cell receptor beta chain was sequenced during a study of T cells after somatic rescue of genetic block. CDR1 is GTSNPN, CDR2 SVGIG, per germline (reference sequence). V lost 0 bases to trimming and J lost 4 bases, with 18 bases between them. There are 17 residues in the CDR3. TCRdb's copy holds only in-frame clones and misses some; the assay was immunoSEQ multiplex PCR. Among roughly 92,000 clones listed, approximately 90% were seen once. Sequenced sample: peripheral blood mononuclear cells (PBMCs). The clonotype originates from a woman younger than 30. The gene calls are TRBV30 and TRBJ1-4; D might be TRBD1 (6 bases). CDR3 loop: CAWSVRGPGAFNEKLFF. The CDR3 bases are TGTGCCTGGAGTGTACGAGGTCCGGGGGCCTTTAATGAAAAACTGTTTTTT.